These 2 T cell receptor beta chains share one sample of origin, sequenced in a study of graft-versus-host responses after intestinal transplantation. What these receptors recognize is not known. The method was immunoSEQ multiplex PCR; TCRdb's version includes in-frame clones alone and lacks a portion of them. The table has 85,000 to 100,000 clones, about 90% seen once; the top ten hold roughly 0.07%. Sequencing used unstimulated CD8+ T cells sorted from spleen or lymph node cells, obtained before transplant. The origin of the receptors is a human donor who was the organ donor for an intestinal transplant.

The count of this clone is one. V usage is TRBV2 and J usage is TRBJ2-7, with TRBD2 matching over 8 bases. The CDR3 has 15 residues. Per germline, CDR1 SNHLY and CDR2 FYNNEI. Trimming removed 6 bases from V and 2 bases from J; junction bases left unmatched: 9. CDR3 loop: CASSGTGLVTYEQYF. In nucleotides, the CDR3 is TGTGCCAGCAGCGGAACGGGACTAGTGACCTACGAGCAGTACTTC. The full variable domain, rest sourced from reference TRBV2 and TRBJ2-7, is EPEVTQTPSHQVTQMGQEVILRCVPISNHLYFYWYRQILGQKVEFLVSFYNNEISEKSEIFDDQFSVERPDGSNFTLKIRSTKLEDSAMYFCASSGTGLVTYEQYFGPGTRLTVT.

The chain has TRBV6-6 and TRBJ2-7; TRBD1 is a possible D gene (5 bases). Trimming stripped 6 bases from V and 0 bases from J, with 9 bases between. The CDR3 runs to 13 residues. Germline lookup yields CDR1 MNHNY and CDR2 SVGAGI (reference sequence). As DNA, the CDR3 is TGTGCCAGCAGACAGGATCTCTCCTACGAGCAGTACTTC. Translated, it gives CASRQDLSYEQYF.